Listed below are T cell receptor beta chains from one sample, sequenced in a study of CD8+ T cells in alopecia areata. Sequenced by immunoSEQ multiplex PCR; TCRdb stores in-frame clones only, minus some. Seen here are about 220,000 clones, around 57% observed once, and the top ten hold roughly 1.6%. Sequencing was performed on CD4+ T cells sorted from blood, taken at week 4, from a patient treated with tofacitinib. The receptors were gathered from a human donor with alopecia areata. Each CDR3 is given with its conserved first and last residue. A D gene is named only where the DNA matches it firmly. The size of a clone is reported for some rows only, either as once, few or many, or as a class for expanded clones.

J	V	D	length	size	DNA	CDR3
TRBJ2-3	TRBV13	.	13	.	TGTGCCAGCAGCCAGTACTCCATCCGTACGCAGTATTTT	CASSQYSIRTQYF
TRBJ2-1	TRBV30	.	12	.	TGTGCCTGGAGTCCGGGCAGCAATGAGCAGTTCTTC	CAWSPGSNEQFF
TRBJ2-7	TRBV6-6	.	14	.	TGTGCCAGCTCCCAGATAAGGGGAACCTACGAGCAGTACTTC	CASSQIRGTYEQYF
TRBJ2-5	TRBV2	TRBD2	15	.	TGTGCCAGCTCTAGACTAGCGGGGGGTTCAGAGACCCAGTACTTC	CASSRLAGGSETQYF
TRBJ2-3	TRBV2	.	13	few	TGTGCCAGCAGTGTACAGGCCACAGATACGCAGTATTTT	CASSVQATDTQYF
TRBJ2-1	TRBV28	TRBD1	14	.	TGTGCCAGCAGTATCCAGGGACAGAACAATGAGCAGTTCTTC	CASSIQGQNNEQFF
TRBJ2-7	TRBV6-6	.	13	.	TGTGCCAGCAACCTTCAGAGAACCTACGAGCAGTACTTC	CASNLQRTYEQYF
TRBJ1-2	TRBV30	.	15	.	TGTGCCTGGAGTGTCAGTAGGAATCCGCTCTATGGCTACACCTTC	CAWSVSRNPLYGYTF
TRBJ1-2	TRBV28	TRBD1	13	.	TGTGCCAGCAGTTTTGAGGGGGCGCGAGGCTACACCTTC	CASSFEGARGYTF
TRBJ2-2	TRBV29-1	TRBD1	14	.	TGCAGCGCCGACAGGGGGCAAAGGACCGGGGAGCTGTTTTTT	CSADRGQRTGELFF
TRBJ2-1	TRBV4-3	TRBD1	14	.	TGCGCCAGCAGCCACGGACAGGGGATGAATGAGCAGTTCTTC	CASSHGQGMNEQFF
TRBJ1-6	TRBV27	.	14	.	TGTGCCAGCAGTCTGGGGACGGCTCCTTCACCCCTCCACTTT	CASSLGTAPSPLHF
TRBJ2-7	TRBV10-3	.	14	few	TGTGCCATCACCTCGGACCGCGCAGCCTACGAGCAGTACTTC	CAITSDRAAYEQYF
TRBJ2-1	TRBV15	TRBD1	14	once	TGTGCCACCAGCAGCGGGGACAGGGGCAATGAGCAGTTCTTC	CATSSGDRGNEQFF
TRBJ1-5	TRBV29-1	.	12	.	TGCAGCGCCGGACACCAAGATCAGCCCCAGCATTTT	CSAGHQDQPQHF
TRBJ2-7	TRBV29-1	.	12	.	TGCAGCGTTGTCGGCAGGCCGGCCGAGCAGTACTTC	CSVVGRPAEQYF
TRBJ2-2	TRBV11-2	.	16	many	TGTGCCAGCAGCTTAGGTCTTCGGCAGAACACCGGGGAGCTGTTTTTT	CASSLGLRQNTGELFF
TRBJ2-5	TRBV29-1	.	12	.	TGCAGCGCCCCGGGGGAGTGGGAGACCCAGTACTTC	CSAPGEWETQYF
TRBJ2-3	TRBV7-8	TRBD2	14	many	TGTGCCAGCGGCCCCCCGGGGGGGACAGATACGCAGTATTTT	CASGPPGGTDTQYF
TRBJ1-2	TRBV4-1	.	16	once	TGCGCCAGCAGCCAAGAATGGTCGGAAACTAACTATGGCTACACCTTC	CASSQEWSETNYGYTF
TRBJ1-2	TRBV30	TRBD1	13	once	TGTGCCTGGAGTACCCAGGGGGCTGTTGGCTACACCTTC	CAWSTQGAVGYTF
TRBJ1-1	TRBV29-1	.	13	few	TGCAGCGTTAGCGGGACATTGAACACTGAAGCTTTCTTT	CSVSGTLNTEAFF
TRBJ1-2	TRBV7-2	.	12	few	TGTGCCAGCAGCTTACGCGACACCCGCTACACCTTC	CASSLRDTRYTF
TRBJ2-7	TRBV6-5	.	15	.	TGTGCCAGCAGTGGACAAAGGACGAACCGCTACGAGCAGTACTTC	CASSGQRTNRYEQYF
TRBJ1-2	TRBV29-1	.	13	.	TGCAGCGTTGTAAGGGAGGGGATTGGTGGCTACACCTTC	CSVVREGIGGYTF
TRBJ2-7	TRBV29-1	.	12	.	TGCAGCGTGGTTGGACGGCAGTACGAGCAGTACTTC	CSVVGRQYEQYF
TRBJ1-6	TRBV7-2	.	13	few	TGTGCCAGCAGTAAAGAGGGTTGGACACCCCTCCACTTT	CASSKEGWTPLHF
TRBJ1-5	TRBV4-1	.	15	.	TGCGCCAGCAGCCAAGAAGGGGCGGTCGATCAGCCCCAGCATTTT	CASSQEGAVDQPQHF
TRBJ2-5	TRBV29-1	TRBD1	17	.	TGCAGCGTTGAAGGCCGAGATTGGGACAGATCCCAAGAGACCCAGTACTTC	CSVEGRDWDRSQETQYF
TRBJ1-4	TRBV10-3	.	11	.	TGTGCCACCGGGGCTGGTGAAAAACTGTTTTTT	CATGAGEKLFF
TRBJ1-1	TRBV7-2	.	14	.	TGTGCCAGCAGCTTCAGCCCCGGGGACACTGAAGCTTTCTTT	CASSFSPGDTEAFF
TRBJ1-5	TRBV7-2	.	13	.	TGTGCCAGCAGCTCCACTTCTATTCAGCCCCAGCATTTT	CASSSTSIQPQHF
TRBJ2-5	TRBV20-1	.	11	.	TGCTCCCGGCCCCCGGGTGAGACCCAGTACTTC	CSRPPGETQYF
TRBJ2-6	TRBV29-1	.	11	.	TGCAGCGTTGAATGGAATGGCGTCCTGACTTTC	CSVEWNGVLTF
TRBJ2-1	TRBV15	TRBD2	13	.	TGTGCCACCCCGGGACTAGCGGGCAATGAGCAGTTCTTC	CATPGLAGNEQFF
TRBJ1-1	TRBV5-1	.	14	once	TGCGCCAGCAGCCCCCATGGGGGGAACACTGAAGCTTTCTTT	CASSPHGGNTEAFF
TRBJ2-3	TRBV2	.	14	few	TGTGCCAGCAGTAGAGGGACCCGCACAGATACGCAGTATTTT	CASSRGTRTDTQYF
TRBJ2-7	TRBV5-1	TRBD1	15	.	TGCGCCAGCAGCCCCGGGACAGGGAGATTTTACGAGCAGTACTTC	CASSPGTGRFYEQYF
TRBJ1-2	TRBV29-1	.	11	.	TGCAGCGTTGAACTACACTATGGCTACACCTTC	CSVELHYGYTF
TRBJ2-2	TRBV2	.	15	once	TGTGCCAGCAGTGAGTACAGAACGAACACCGGGGAGCTGTTTTTT	CASSEYRTNTGELFF
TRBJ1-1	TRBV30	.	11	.	TGTGCCTGGAGTAGGGGCCCTGAAGCTTTCTTT	CAWSRGPEAFF
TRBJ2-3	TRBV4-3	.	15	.	TGCGCCAGCAGCCAAGAAGCTCGAGGGCGGGATACGCAGTATTTT	CASSQEARGRDTQYF
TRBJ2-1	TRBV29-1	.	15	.	TGCAGCGTTGAAGATAAACCGAACGGGAGAAATGAGCAGTTCTTC	CSVEDKPNGRNEQFF
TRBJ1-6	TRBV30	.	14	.	TGTGCCTGGAGTGTCGGCGTTAGTAATTCACCCCTCCACTTT	CAWSVGVSNSPLHF
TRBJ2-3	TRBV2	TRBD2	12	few	TGTGCCAGCAGGGCGACTAGCGGAACGCAGTATTTT	CASRATSGTQYF
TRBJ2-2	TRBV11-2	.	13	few	TGTGCCAGCAGCCGAAGGTTCACCGGGGAGCTGTTTTTT	CASSRRFTGELFF
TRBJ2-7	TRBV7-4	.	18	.	TGTGCCAGCACCCGTCGGCCGGGGTTAGTGAATTTGTCCTACGAGCAGTACTTC	CASTRRPGLVNLSYEQYF
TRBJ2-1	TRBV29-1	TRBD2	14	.	TGCAGCGCACGTAGCGGGGGGGACTACAATGAGCAGTTCTTC	CSARSGGDYNEQFF
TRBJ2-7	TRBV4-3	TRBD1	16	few	TGCGCCAGCAGCCAAGACCAGACAGGGGGCCTCTACGAGCAGTACTTC	CASSQDQTGGLYEQYF
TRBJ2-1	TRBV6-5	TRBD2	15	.	TGTGCCAGCAGAGCTAGCGGGGGGGCCACGGGTGAGCAGTTCTTC	CASRASGGATGEQFF
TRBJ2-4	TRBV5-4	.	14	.	TGCGCCAGCAGCCAACAAACCGGGACAAACATTCAGTACTTC	CASSQQTGTNIQYF
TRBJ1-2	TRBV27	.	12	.	TGTGCCAGCAGTATGACAGGTGCTGGCTACACCTTC	CASSMTGAGYTF
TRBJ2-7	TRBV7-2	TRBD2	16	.	TGTGCCAGCAGCGTTCTAGCGGGGATCCCCTCCTACGAGCAGTACTTC	CASSVLAGIPSYEQYF
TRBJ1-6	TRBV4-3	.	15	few	TGCGCCAGCAGCCCTACGGGCAACGGAGCTTCACCCCTCCACTTT	CASSPTGNGASPLHF
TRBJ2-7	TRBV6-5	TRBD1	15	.	TGTGCCAGCAGCGATCCGGACAGGGGTAACTACGAGCAGTACTTC	CASSDPDRGNYEQYF